These 2 T cell receptor beta chains originate from one sample sequenced in a study of blood T cell repertoires in COVID-19. Method: immunoSEQ multiplex PCR; TCRdb's copy keeps in-frame clones and lacks some. The table lists approximately 210,000 clones, around 89% of them singletons. The sequencing input was peripheral blood. The receptors were sampled from a woman in her forties with acute or convalescent COVID-19.

The genes are TRBV29-1 and TRBJ1-2; 9 bases agree with TRBD1. The CDR3 covers 13 residues. Trimming at V came to 7 bases and at J to 4 bases, leaving 7 bases not matched to a gene. Per germline, CDR1 SQVTM and CDR2 ANQGSEA. The CDR3 sequence is CSAVQGAGYGYTF. The CDR3 coding sequence is TGCAGCGCAGTACAGGGGGCAGGCTATGGCTACACCTTC.

The chain is built from TRBV10-3 and TRBJ1-5, with 10 bases identical to TRBD1. Germline lookup yields CDR1 ENHRY and CDR2 SYGVKD. V was pared by 8 bases and J by 4 bases, with 11 bases of the junction left unmatched. This CDR3 spans 16 amino acids. The chain's CDR3 is CAIAAGTGQGNQPQHF. The CDR3 DNA follows: TGTGCCATCGCCGCCGGAACGGGACAGGGGAATCAGCCCCAGCATTTT.